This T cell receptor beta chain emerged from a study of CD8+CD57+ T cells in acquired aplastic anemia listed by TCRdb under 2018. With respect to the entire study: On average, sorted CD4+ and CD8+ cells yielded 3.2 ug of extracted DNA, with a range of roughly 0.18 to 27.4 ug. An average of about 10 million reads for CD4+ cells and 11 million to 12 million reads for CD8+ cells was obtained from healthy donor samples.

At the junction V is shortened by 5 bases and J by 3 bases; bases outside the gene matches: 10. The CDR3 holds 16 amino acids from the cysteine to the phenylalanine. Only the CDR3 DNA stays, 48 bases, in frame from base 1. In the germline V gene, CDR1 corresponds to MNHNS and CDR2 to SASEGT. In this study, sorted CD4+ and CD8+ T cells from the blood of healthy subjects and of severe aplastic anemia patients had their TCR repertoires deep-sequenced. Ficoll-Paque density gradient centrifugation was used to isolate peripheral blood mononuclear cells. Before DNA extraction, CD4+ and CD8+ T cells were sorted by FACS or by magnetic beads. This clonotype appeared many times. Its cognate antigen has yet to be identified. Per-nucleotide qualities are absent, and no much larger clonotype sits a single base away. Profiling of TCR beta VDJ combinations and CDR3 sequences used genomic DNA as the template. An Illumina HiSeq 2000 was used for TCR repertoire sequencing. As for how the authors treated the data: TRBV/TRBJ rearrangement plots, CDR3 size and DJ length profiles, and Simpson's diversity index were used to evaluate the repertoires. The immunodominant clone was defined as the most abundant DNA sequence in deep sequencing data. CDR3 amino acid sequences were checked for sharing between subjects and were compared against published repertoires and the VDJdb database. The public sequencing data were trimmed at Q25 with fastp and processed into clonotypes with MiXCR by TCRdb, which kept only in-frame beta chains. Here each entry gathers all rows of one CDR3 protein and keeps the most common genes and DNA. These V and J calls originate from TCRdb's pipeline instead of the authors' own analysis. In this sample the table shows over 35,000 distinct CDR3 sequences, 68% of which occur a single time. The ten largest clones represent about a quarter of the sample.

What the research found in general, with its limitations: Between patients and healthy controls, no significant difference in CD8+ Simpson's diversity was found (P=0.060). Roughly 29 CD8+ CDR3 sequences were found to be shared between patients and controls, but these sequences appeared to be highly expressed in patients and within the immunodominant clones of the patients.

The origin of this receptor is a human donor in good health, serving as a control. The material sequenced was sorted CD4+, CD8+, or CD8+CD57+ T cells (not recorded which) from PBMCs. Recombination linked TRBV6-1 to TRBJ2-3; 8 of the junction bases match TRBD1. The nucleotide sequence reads TGTGCCAGCAGTCAACCGGACAGGGATCAGACAGATACGCAGTATTTT. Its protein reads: CASSQPDRDQTDTQYF.